These 5 T cell receptor beta chains were all obtained from the same sample, sequenced in a study of early T cells in non-severe SARS-CoV-2 infection. In TCRdb, the 5' RACE reads were re-called with MiXCR into one record per CDR3 protein. The sample comprises over 85,000 distinct CDR3 sequences, roughly 17% of which are singletons, and over 0.95% rests with the top ten. Material: whole blood. The receptors stem from an adult who was a healthcare worker with PCR-confirmed SARS-CoV-2 infection or an uninfected control (not recorded which).

V usage is TRBV4-3 and J usage is TRBJ2-7, with D tentatively TRBD1 (6 bases). Germline assignment: CDR1 LGHNA and CDR2 YSLEER. This CDR3 is 15 amino acids long. Trimming removed 0 bases from V and 2 bases from J, with 11 bases in between. The CDR3, as DNA: TGCGCCAGCAGCCAAGATCTGGCAGGGGCCTACGAGCAGTACTTC. Its protein product is CASSQDLAGAYEQYF.

A remark on this clonotype: A read error may account for a junction end that differs from germline. V gene TRBV11-2 combines with J gene TRBJ2-7; TRBD1 matches at 8 bases. The CDR3 runs to 15 residues. CDR1 is SGHAT, CDR2 FQNNGV, per germline. The chain's CDR3 is CTSSRTDRGISEQYF. DNA of the CDR3: TGTACCAGCAGCCGCACTGACAGGGGAATCTCCGAGCAGTACTTC.

The chain recombines TRBV2 with TRBJ2-1; 7 bases agree with TRBD2. V trimming: 5 bases; J trimming: 9 bases; junction bases outside the gene matches: 13. Germline V gene lookup returns CDR1 SNHLY and CDR2 FYNNEI. CDR3 length equals 15 residues. The CDR3 here is CASSTRTRDRVEQFF. The CDR3 coding sequence is TGTGCCAGCAGTACCAGGACTAGGGATAGGGTTGAGCAGTTCTTC.

CDR3 coding DNA: TGTGCCAGCAGTTTACTTCATGAAGCTTTCTTT. This sequence encodes CASSLLHEAFF. This chain joins TRBV28 and TRBJ1-1; D not resolved. The CDR3 has 11 residues. The V end lost 2 bases, the J end lost 7 bases, and 5 bases lay between the germline ends. CDR1 MDHEN and CDR2 SYDVKM come from the germline V gene.

The chain recombines TRBV12-3 or TRBV12-4 with TRBJ1-2; weak D call: TRBD1 (6 bases). V was pared by 8 bases and J by 6 bases, with 19 bases between. CDR3 size: 14 residues. The CDR3 coding sequence is TGTGCCAGCTATAGGCCCCAGGGGAAAAATGGCTACACCTTC. It translates to CASYRPQGKNGYTF.